This TCR beta chain was recorded in a study of T-cell memory formation after mild COVID-19. Study-wide results and limits: Clones that got smaller from day 15 to 85 had even CD4/CD8, while clones growing later tipped toward CD4+.

From 5'RACE with constant-segment primers came TCR alpha and TCR beta cDNA libraries that carried sample barcodes and UMIs. TCRdb reprocessed the 5' RACE reads via MiXCR and lists one record per CDR3 protein. The table shows 85,000 to 120,000 distinct CDR3 sequences, with 9.5% to 15% occurring only once. To note about this clonotype: Its target is unknown.

CDR1 and CDR2 (germline): DFQATT, SNEGSKA (reference sequence). The CDR3 loop spans 12 amino acids. Trimming cost V 1 base and J 5 bases, with 6 bases left between them. V usage is TRBV20-1 and J usage is TRBJ2-1; D uncertain. Sequenced: PBMCs or a T cell subset sorted from them (not recorded which). This sequence originates from an adult woman who had mild COVID-19 (a few samples of this study predate the infection). Cell type and time point are not known. This chain's CDR3 is CSARGADNEQFF. DNA of the CDR3: TGCAGTGCTAGAGGGGCCGACAATGAGCAGTTCTTC.